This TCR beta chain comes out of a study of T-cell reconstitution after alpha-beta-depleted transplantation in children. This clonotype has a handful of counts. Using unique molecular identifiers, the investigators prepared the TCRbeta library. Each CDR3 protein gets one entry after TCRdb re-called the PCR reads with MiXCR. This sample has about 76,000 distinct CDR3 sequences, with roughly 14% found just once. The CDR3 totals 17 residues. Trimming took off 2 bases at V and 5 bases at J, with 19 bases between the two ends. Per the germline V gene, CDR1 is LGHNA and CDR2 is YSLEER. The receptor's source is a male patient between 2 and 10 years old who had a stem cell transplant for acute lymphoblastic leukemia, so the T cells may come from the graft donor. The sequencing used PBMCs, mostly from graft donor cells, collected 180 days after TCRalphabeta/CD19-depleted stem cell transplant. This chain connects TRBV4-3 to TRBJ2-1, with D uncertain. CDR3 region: CASSQRFQGLTHNEQFF. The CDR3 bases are TGCGCCAGCAGCCAAAGATTCCAAGGGCTAACTCACAATGAGCAGTTCTTC.